The T cell receptor (beta chain) under discussion was sequenced for a study of OX40 agonist ivuxolimab in advanced cancers. The study in broad terms: Ivuxolimab was a fully human IgG2 agonistic monoclonal antibody targeting the costimulatory receptor OX40 (CD134). Intravenous ivuxolimab was administered to patients every 2 weeks at six dose levels: 0.01, 0.1, 0.3, 1.5, 3 and 10 mg/kg. Among the 50 to 55 dose-escalation patients, around 20 had hepatocellular carcinoma, about 15 melanoma, 9 renal cell carcinoma and 9 head and neck cancer. In the dose-escalation cohort, roughly 80% of patients were male, and the mean age was approximately 60 years, with a range of roughly 20 to 80. Prior anti-PD-1, anti-PD-L1 or anti-CTLA-4 therapy was permitted, and approximately 40% of dose-escalation patients had received checkpoint inhibitors. Partial responses were achieved by three dose-escalation patients, of whom one had hepatocellular carcinoma and two had cutaneous melanoma. The point of sequencing TCRbeta in the periphery was to test whether ivuxolimab changed TCR sequence diversity and drove clonal T-cell expansion. The paper reports the monotherapy dose-escalation portion (N of about 50 patients) of the phase I ivuxolimab trial. The paper's findings and limits, for the study overall: The antigen specificity of the peripheral T cells that underwent clonal expansion was not determined. Low levels of normalized T-cell clonal expansion were also seen in some nonresponding patients. On average, CD8+ T cells showed more expanded clones than CD4+ T cells after ivuxolimab. In the 0.1-3.0 mg/kg groups, partial responders were among the patients with the lowest normalized peripheral clonal expansion, particularly in CD8+ T cells. At doses from 0.1 to 3.0 mg/kg, clonal expansion was seen in both CD4+ and CD8+ blood T cells between baseline and week 6.

Patients with a history of autoimmune disease or receiving systemic immunosuppression were excluded from the trial. Peripheral blood for TCR sequencing was drawn from every dose cohort at baseline, at cycle 4 day 1 and at cycle 7 day 1. Samples came from an open-label, multicenter, first-in-human phase I dose-escalation trial of ivuxolimab. Adults with locally advanced or metastatic melanoma, renal cell carcinoma, hepatocellular carcinoma or head and neck squamous cell carcinoma were enrolled in the trial. CD4+ and CD8+ T cells were sorted separately from peripheral blood before TCR sequencing. Turning to this clone: Its binding antigen is unknown. No much larger clone is present one base from it, and per-base qualities are unavailable.

For sequencing of the TCRbeta CDR3 region, genomic DNA was extracted from the sorted cells. TCRbeta CDR3 regions were sequenced using the immunoSEQ Assay. The table comes from immuneACCESS by way of TCRdb, which keeps in-frame sequences with V and J called. Part of the clones is missing from these tables; in studies checked, under half for an unresolved V gene and the rest for unknown reasons. The sample table lists about 71,000 clones, roughly three quarters of them with a count of one. More than 4% of the sample comes from the top ten. Between the V and J ends, shortened by 7 bases and 8 bases respectively, the junction contains 14 bases. The CDR3 contains 12 residues, cysteine and phenylalanine counted. Only the CDR3 region is kept as DNA, spanning 36 bases read in frame from base 1. CDR1 and CDR2 (ENHRY, SYGVKD) derive from the germline V gene.

The chain couples TRBV10-3 to TRBJ1-2; TRBD1 is a weak D gene call, 5 bases matching. The clonotype originates from an adult with an advanced solid tumor such as melanoma, head and neck, liver or kidney cancer. The material sequenced was CD4+ or CD8+ T cells sorted from blood, taken in a trial of the OX40 agonist ivuxolimab. The CDR3 here reads CAITPRGEGYTF. DNA sequence: TGTGCCATCACCCCGCGGGGGGAGGGCTACACCTTC.